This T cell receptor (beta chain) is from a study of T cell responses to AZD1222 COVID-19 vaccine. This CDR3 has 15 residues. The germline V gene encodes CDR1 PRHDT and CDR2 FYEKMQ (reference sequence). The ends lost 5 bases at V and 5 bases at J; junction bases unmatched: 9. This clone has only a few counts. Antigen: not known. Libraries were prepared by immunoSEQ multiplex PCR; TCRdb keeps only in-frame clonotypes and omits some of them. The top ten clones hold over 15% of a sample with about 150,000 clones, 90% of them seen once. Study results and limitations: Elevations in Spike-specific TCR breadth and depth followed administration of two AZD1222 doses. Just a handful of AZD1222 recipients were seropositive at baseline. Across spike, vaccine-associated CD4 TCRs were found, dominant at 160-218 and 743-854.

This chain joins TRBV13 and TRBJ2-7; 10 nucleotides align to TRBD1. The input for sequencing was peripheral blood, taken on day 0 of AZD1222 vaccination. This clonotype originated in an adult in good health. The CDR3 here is CASSPGQGMGDEQYF. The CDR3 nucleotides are TGTGCCAGCAGCCCGGGACAGGGGATGGGGGACGAGCAGTACTTC.